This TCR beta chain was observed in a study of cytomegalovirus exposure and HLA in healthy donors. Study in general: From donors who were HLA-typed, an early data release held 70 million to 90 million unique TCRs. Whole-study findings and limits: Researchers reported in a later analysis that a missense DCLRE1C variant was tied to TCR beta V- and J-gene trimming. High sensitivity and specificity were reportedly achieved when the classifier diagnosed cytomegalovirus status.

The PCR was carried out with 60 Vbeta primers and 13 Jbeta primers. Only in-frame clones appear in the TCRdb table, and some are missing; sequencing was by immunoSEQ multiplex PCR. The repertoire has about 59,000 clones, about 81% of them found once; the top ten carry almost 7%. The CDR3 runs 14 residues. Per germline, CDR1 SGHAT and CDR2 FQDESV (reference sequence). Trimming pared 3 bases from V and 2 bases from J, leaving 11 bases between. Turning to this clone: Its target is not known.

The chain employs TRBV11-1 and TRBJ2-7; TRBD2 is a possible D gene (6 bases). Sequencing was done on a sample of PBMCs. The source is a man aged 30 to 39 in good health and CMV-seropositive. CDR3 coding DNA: TGTGCCAGCAGCTTCGTCGGGGGAGCCTACGAGCAGTACTTC. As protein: CASSFVGGAYEQYF.